This TCR beta chain was identified during a study of breast tumors, draining lymph nodes, adjacent tissues. As concerns this clonotype: Its antigen remains unidentified.

MiXCR was run by TCRdb on the multiplex PCR reads, yielding one entry per CDR3 protein. The data hold more than 9,500 distinct CDR3 sequences, with approximately 50% observed a single time. CDR3 length: 13 residues. V was trimmed by 5 bases and J by 3 bases, leaving 8 bases between them. General observations from the study: Tumors had less TCR diversity than lymph nodes, more than nontumor tissue.

The receptor's source is a female donor with breast cancer. Some clones in this sample may be carry-over from other donors' samples. V usage is TRBV12-3 or TRBV12-4 and J usage is TRBJ1-5, with D unclear. The specimen sequenced was breast tumor tissue. The CDR3 sequence is CASSQGDNQPQHF. CDR3 bases: TGTGCCAGCAGTCAAGGCGACAATCAGCCCCAGCATTTT.